The rows below give T cell receptor beta chains drawn from one sample of a study of blood T cell repertoires in COVID-19. Assay used: immunoSEQ multiplex PCR; TCRdb lists only in-frame clones, some missing. The table lists some 270,000 clones, roughly 86% of them singletons. The sequencing sample was made of peripheral blood. Every receptor here comes from a woman of 80 years or more with COVID-19, enrolled during active disease. CDR3s include the opening cysteine and the closing phenylalanine or tryptophan. The D gene is left open where the match is weak. Only part of the rows carry a size: once, few, many, or a class if the clone is expanded.

d_gene: -; j_gene: TRBJ1-5; v_gene: TRBV4-3; abundance: -; CDR3aa: CASSQEKGVSNQPQHF; CDR3nt: TGCGCCAGCAGCCAAGAGAAGGGGGTCAGCAATCAGCCCCAGCATTTT
d_gene: TRBD1; j_gene: TRBJ2-6; v_gene: TRBV28; abundance: -; CDR3aa: CASRGQGAGANVLTF; CDR3nt: TGTGCCAGCAGGGGACAGGGGGCTGGGGCCAACGTCCTGACTTTC
d_gene: -; j_gene: TRBJ1-4; v_gene: TRBV28; abundance: -; CDR3aa: CASSLREKLFF; CDR3nt: TGTGCCAGCAGTTTACGTGAAAAACTGTTTTTT
d_gene: TRBD1; j_gene: TRBJ2-5; v_gene: TRBV5-1; abundance: -; CDR3aa: CASSYQAGGGETQYF; CDR3nt: TGCGCCAGCAGCTACCAAGCAGGGGGCGGAGAGACCCAGTACTTC
d_gene: TRBD1; j_gene: TRBJ1-3; v_gene: TRBV5-1; abundance: -; CDR3aa: CASSDQGAGNTIYF; CDR3nt: TGCGCCAGCAGTGATCAGGGGGCTGGAAACACCATATATTTT
d_gene: -; j_gene: TRBJ1-5; v_gene: TRBV27; abundance: -; CDR3aa: CASSLLGGGNQPQHF; CDR3nt: TGTGCCAGCAGTTTATTGGGCGGAGGGAATCAGCCCCAGCATTTT
d_gene: -; j_gene: TRBJ2-6; v_gene: TRBV5-4; abundance: -; CDR3aa: CASSLGGSSSGANVLTF; CDR3nt: TGTGCCAGCAGCTTGGGAGGGAGTAGCTCTGGGGCCAACGTCCTGACTTTC
d_gene: -; j_gene: TRBJ1-1; v_gene: TRBV2; abundance: -; CDR3aa: CASSLTFEAFF; CDR3nt: TGTGCCAGCAGTTTAACATTCGAAGCTTTCTTT
d_gene: TRBD1; j_gene: TRBJ2-5; v_gene: TRBV5-4; abundance: -; CDR3aa: CASSLADRLETQYF; CDR3nt: TGTGCCAGCAGCTTGGCGGACAGGTTAGAGACCCAGTACTTC
d_gene: -; j_gene: TRBJ2-3; v_gene: TRBV5-5; abundance: -; CDR3aa: CASSFGLELTDTQYF; CDR3nt: TGTGCCAGCAGCTTCGGACTGGAACTCACAGATACGCAGTATTTT
d_gene: -; j_gene: TRBJ1-2; v_gene: TRBV28; abundance: -; CDR3aa: CASSPRGYGYTF; CDR3nt: TGTGCCAGCAGTCCCAGGGGCTATGGCTACACCTTC
d_gene: -; j_gene: TRBJ1-1; v_gene: TRBV28; abundance: -; CDR3aa: CASGQRNTEAFF; CDR3nt: TGTGCCAGCGGACAGAGGAACACTGAAGCTTTCTTT
d_gene: TRBD2; j_gene: TRBJ2-3; v_gene: TRBV6-5; abundance: -; CDR3aa: CASSLSGGADTQYF; CDR3nt: TGTGCCAGCAGTTTAAGCGGGGGGGCAGATACGCAGTATTTT
d_gene: TRBD2; j_gene: TRBJ2-3; v_gene: TRBV11-2; abundance: -; CDR3aa: CASSSTSGERDTQYF; CDR3nt: TGTGCCAGCAGCTCGACTAGCGGGGAGCGAGATACGCAGTATTTT
d_gene: -; j_gene: TRBJ1-5; v_gene: TRBV5-1; abundance: -; CDR3aa: CASSLGTGGQPQHF; CDR3nt: TGCGCCAGCAGCCTGGGGACGGGGGGACAGCCCCAGCATTTT
d_gene: -; j_gene: TRBJ2-3; v_gene: TRBV3-1/TRBV3-2; abundance: -; CDR3aa: CASTEQGTDTQYF; CDR3nt: TGTGCCAGCACCGAGCAGGGCACAGATACGCAGTATTTT
d_gene: TRBD1; j_gene: TRBJ1-5; v_gene: TRBV3-1/TRBV3-2; abundance: -; CDR3aa: CASSRGQVSNQPQHF; CDR3nt: TGTGCCAGCAGCCGGGGACAGGTTAGCAATCAGCCCCAGCATTTT
d_gene: TRBD1; j_gene: TRBJ2-7; v_gene: TRBV5-1; abundance: -; CDR3aa: CASSSTGTGNYEQYF; CDR3nt: TGCGCCAGCAGCTCTACCGGGACAGGGAACTACGAGCAGTACTTC
d_gene: -; j_gene: TRBJ2-5; v_gene: TRBV2; abundance: -; CDR3aa: CASSEGVIQETQYF; CDR3nt: TGTGCCAGCAGTGAAGGAGTAATTCAAGAGACCCAGTACTTC
d_gene: -; j_gene: TRBJ1-2; v_gene: TRBV30; abundance: -; CDR3aa: CAWSLPRNYGYTF; CDR3nt: TGTGCCTGGAGCTTGCCGAGGAACTATGGCTACACCTTC
d_gene: TRBD1; j_gene: TRBJ1-5; v_gene: TRBV20-1; abundance: -; CDR3aa: CSASLGQGGNQPQHF; CDR3nt: TGCAGTGCTAGTTTGGGACAGGGGGGGAATCAGCCCCAGCATTTT
d_gene: TRBD2; j_gene: TRBJ2-3; v_gene: TRBV3-1/TRBV3-2; abundance: -; CDR3aa: CASSQWGTSGTDTQYF; CDR3nt: TGTGCCAGCAGCCAATGGGGGACTAGCGGCACAGATACGCAGTATTTT
d_gene: TRBD1; j_gene: TRBJ1-4; v_gene: TRBV19; abundance: once; CDR3aa: CASSIQGGDEKLFF; CDR3nt: TGTGCCAGTAGTATTCAAGGGGGCGATGAAAAACTGTTTTTT
d_gene: -; j_gene: TRBJ1-5; v_gene: TRBV3-1/TRBV3-2; abundance: -; CDR3aa: CASSGGVNQPQHF; CDR3nt: TGTGCCAGCAGCGGGGGCGTCAATCAGCCCCAGCATTTT
d_gene: -; j_gene: TRBJ1-1; v_gene: TRBV6-5; abundance: -; CDR3aa: CATRKLGEVVAFF; CDR3nt: TGTGCCACCCGAAAATTAGGGGAAGTTGTAGCTTTCTTT
d_gene: TRBD2; j_gene: TRBJ2-1; v_gene: TRBV5-4; abundance: -; CDR3aa: CASSPGGAVSSYNEQFF; CDR3nt: TGTGCCAGCAGTCCGGGGGGGGCTGTGAGCTCCTACAATGAGCAGTTCTTC
d_gene: TRBD1; j_gene: TRBJ1-1; v_gene: TRBV4-2; abundance: -; CDR3aa: CASSQVDRGHGTEAFF; CDR3nt: TGTGCCAGCAGCCAAGTGGACAGGGGGCATGGTACTGAAGCTTTCTTT
d_gene: -; j_gene: TRBJ1-1; v_gene: TRBV12-3/TRBV12-4; abundance: -; CDR3aa: CASTLGRDTEAFF; CDR3nt: TGTGCCAGCACCTTAGGGAGAGACACTGAAGCTTTCTTT
d_gene: TRBD1; j_gene: TRBJ2-6; v_gene: TRBV6-2/TRBV6-3; abundance: -; CDR3aa: CASSYSQGTYPNSGANVLTF; CDR3nt: TGTGCCAGCAGTTACTCACAGGGGACCTACCCTAACTCTGGGGCCAACGTCCTGACTTTC
d_gene: -; j_gene: TRBJ1-1; v_gene: TRBV6-5; abundance: -; CDR3aa: CASSYSYNGETEAFF; CDR3nt: TGTGCCAGCAGTTACTCCTATAACGGGGAAACTGAAGCTTTCTTT
d_gene: -; j_gene: TRBJ1-3; v_gene: TRBV18; abundance: -; CDR3aa: CASSPLGSGSGNTIYF; CDR3nt: TGTGCCAGCTCTCCACTGGGCTCCGGCTCTGGAAACACCATATATTTT
d_gene: TRBD1; j_gene: TRBJ1-5; v_gene: TRBV28; abundance: -; CDR3aa: CASSLGDRSNQPQHF; CDR3nt: TGTGCCAGCAGTTTAGGGGACAGGAGCAATCAGCCCCAGCATTTT
d_gene: -; j_gene: TRBJ1-1; v_gene: TRBV6-5; abundance: -; CDR3aa: CASSSTVNTEAFF; CDR3nt: TGTGCCAGCAGCTCCACGGTGAACACTGAAGCTTTCTTT
d_gene: -; j_gene: TRBJ1-3; v_gene: TRBV5-4; abundance: few; CDR3aa: CASSLAGDFSGNTIYF; CDR3nt: TGTGCCAGCAGCTTGGCCGGGGATTTCTCTGGAAACACCATATATTTT
d_gene: TRBD1; j_gene: TRBJ1-5; v_gene: TRBV6-5; abundance: -; CDR3aa: CASRGTGGGNQPQHF; CDR3nt: TGTGCCAGCAGGGGGACAGGGGGCGGCAATCAGCCCCAGCATTTT
d_gene: TRBD1; j_gene: TRBJ1-2; v_gene: TRBV2; abundance: -; CDR3aa: CASRSGTGVGGYTF; CDR3nt: TGTGCCAGCAGGTCCGGGACAGGGGTAGGAGGCTACACCTTC
d_gene: TRBD2; j_gene: TRBJ2-5; v_gene: TRBV18; abundance: -; CDR3aa: CASSLSGLAGAEETQYF; CDR3nt: TGTGCCAGCTCACTGTCGGGACTAGCGGGGGCCGAAGAGACCCAGTACTTC
d_gene: TRBD1; j_gene: TRBJ1-2; v_gene: TRBV6-2/TRBV6-3; abundance: -; CDR3aa: CASSRGQGGVYGYTF; CDR3nt: TGTGCCAGCAGTCGTGGACAGGGGGGTGTCTATGGCTACACCTTC
d_gene: -; j_gene: TRBJ1-1; v_gene: TRBV11-2; abundance: few; CDR3aa: CASSWSDGNTEAFF; CDR3nt: TGTGCCAGCAGCTGGAGCGACGGGAACACTGAAGCTTTCTTT
d_gene: -; j_gene: TRBJ2-7; v_gene: TRBV18; abundance: -; CDR3aa: CASSPPRQGSYEQYF; CDR3nt: TGTGCCAGCTCACCACCCCGGCAGGGCTCCTACGAGCAGTACTTC
d_gene: -; j_gene: TRBJ2-2; v_gene: TRBV5-1; abundance: -; CDR3aa: CASGTQGPGELFF; CDR3nt: TGCGCCAGCGGCACACAGGGTCCCGGGGAGCTGTTTTTT
d_gene: -; j_gene: TRBJ2-7; v_gene: TRBV7-6; abundance: -; CDR3aa: CASSFTAGTLIEGQYF; CDR3nt: TGTGCCAGCAGTTTTACCGCCGGGACTCTGATTGAGGGGCAGTACTTC
d_gene: TRBD1; j_gene: TRBJ1-6; v_gene: TRBV7-9; abundance: few; CDR3aa: CASRATGDYNSPLHF; CDR3nt: TGTGCCAGCAGGGCGACAGGGGACTATAATTCACCCCTCCACTTT
d_gene: -; j_gene: TRBJ2-1; v_gene: TRBV10-3; abundance: -; CDR3aa: CATSGENNEQFF; CDR3nt: TGTGCCACATCGGGGGAGAACAATGAGCAGTTCTTC
d_gene: TRBD1; j_gene: TRBJ2-7; v_gene: TRBV7-8; abundance: -; CDR3aa: CASRSGGLQYF; CDR3nt: TGTGCCAGCAGGTCAGGGGGTTTGCAGTACTTC
d_gene: -; j_gene: TRBJ2-7; v_gene: TRBV5-1; abundance: once; CDR3aa: CASSFLTGHGSYEQYF; CDR3nt: TGCGCCAGCAGCTTTTTGACAGGTCACGGATCCTACGAGCAGTACTTC
d_gene: -; j_gene: TRBJ1-1; v_gene: TRBV19; abundance: -; CDR3aa: CASSPRVGTEAFF; CDR3nt: TGTGCCAGTAGCCCCAGGGTGGGCACTGAAGCTTTCTTT
d_gene: TRBD2; j_gene: TRBJ2-5; v_gene: TRBV29-1; abundance: -; CDR3aa: CSVRRGAQETQYF; CDR3nt: TGCAGCGTTAGGCGGGGGGCCCAAGAGACCCAGTACTTC
d_gene: -; j_gene: TRBJ2-2; v_gene: TRBV5-1; abundance: -; CDR3aa: CASSAGGTLNTGELFF; CDR3nt: TGCGCCAGCAGCGCCGGTGGGACACTGAACACCGGGGAGCTGTTTTTT
d_gene: TRBD1; j_gene: TRBJ2-1; v_gene: TRBV2; abundance: few; CDR3aa: CASSDAGGQFF; CDR3nt: TGTGCCAGCAGTGACGCAGGGGGGCAGTTCTTC
d_gene: -; j_gene: TRBJ1-3; v_gene: TRBV30; abundance: -; CDR3aa: CAWSVAGNTIYF; CDR3nt: TGTGCCTGGAGTGTTGCGGGAAACACCATATATTTT
d_gene: -; j_gene: TRBJ1-5; v_gene: TRBV2; abundance: -; CDR3aa: CASRVARGGHQPQHF; CDR3nt: TGTGCCAGCAGAGTGGCCCGGGGAGGCCATCAGCCCCAGCATTTT
d_gene: -; j_gene: TRBJ1-5; v_gene: TRBV28; abundance: -; CDR3aa: CASIRQYGNQPQHF; CDR3nt: TGTGCCAGTATCAGGCAATATGGGAATCAGCCCCAGCATTTT
d_gene: -; j_gene: TRBJ2-3; v_gene: TRBV20-1; abundance: -; CDR3aa: CSASVSGTDTQYF; CDR3nt: TGCAGTGCTAGTGTTAGCGGCACAGATACGCAGTATTTT
d_gene: -; j_gene: TRBJ2-1; v_gene: TRBV5-4; abundance: -; CDR3aa: CASSSSGDTQWEQFF; CDR3nt: TGTGCCAGCAGCTCCTCAGGGGATACACAATGGGAGCAGTTCTTC
d_gene: -; j_gene: TRBJ2-7; v_gene: TRBV7-9; abundance: -; CDR3aa: CASSLAGARVQYF; CDR3nt: TGTGCCAGCAGCTTAGCAGGGGCCCGGGTGCAGTACTTC
d_gene: -; j_gene: TRBJ1-1; v_gene: TRBV4-2; abundance: -; CDR3aa: CASSQAGGVNTEAFF; CDR3nt: TGTGCCAGCAGCCAAGCCGGGGGGGTAAACACTGAAGCTTTCTTT